This TCR beta chain was sequenced during a study of blood T cell repertoires in COVID-19. Looking at the study overall: Acute and convalescent COVID-19 specimens originated in the United States, Italy and Spain. Sample material is recorded as cDNA or gDNA derived from T cells, B-cell-depleted T cells, or PBMCs.

Generated by immunoSEQ multiplex PCR, the TCRdb table keeps only in-frame clones and is missing some. The sample has roughly 100,000 clones, approximately 80% seen once. This clonotype was sampled from a man between 65 and 85 years old with active or convalescent COVID-19. The material sequenced was peripheral blood.

CDR3 bases: TGTGCCAGCAGTTTGCAGGGGCTTGAGCAGTTCTTC. The encoded protein is CASSLQGLEQFF. The V call is TRBV12-3 or TRBV12-4, the J call TRBJ2-1, with a weak D call TRBD1 (6 bases). Trimming pared 3 bases from V and 9 bases from J, leaving 9 bases between. CDR3 length equals 12 residues.